In this sample, the clone carrying this T cell receptor (beta chain) turned up many times. The CDR3 totals 16 residues. Germline V CDR1 and CDR2: SNHLY, FYNNEI. Trimming stripped 6 bases from V and 0 bases from J, with 12 bases between. The sample is drawn from a study of early T cells in non-severe SARS-CoV-2 infection. TCRdb redid the calling of the 5' RACE reads with MiXCR, one entry per CDR3 protein. The sample consists of about 64,000 distinct CDR3 sequences, around 13% of them appearing once. The TCR originated in an adult who was a healthcare worker with PCR-confirmed SARS-CoV-2 infection or an uninfected control (not recorded which). The source material was whole blood. V and J are TRBV2 and TRBJ2-6; D not resolved. The CDR3 reads CASSGNPGSGANVLTF. In DNA, the CDR3 is TGTGCCAGCAGCGGAAATCCGGGCTCTGGGGCCAACGTCCTGACTTTC.